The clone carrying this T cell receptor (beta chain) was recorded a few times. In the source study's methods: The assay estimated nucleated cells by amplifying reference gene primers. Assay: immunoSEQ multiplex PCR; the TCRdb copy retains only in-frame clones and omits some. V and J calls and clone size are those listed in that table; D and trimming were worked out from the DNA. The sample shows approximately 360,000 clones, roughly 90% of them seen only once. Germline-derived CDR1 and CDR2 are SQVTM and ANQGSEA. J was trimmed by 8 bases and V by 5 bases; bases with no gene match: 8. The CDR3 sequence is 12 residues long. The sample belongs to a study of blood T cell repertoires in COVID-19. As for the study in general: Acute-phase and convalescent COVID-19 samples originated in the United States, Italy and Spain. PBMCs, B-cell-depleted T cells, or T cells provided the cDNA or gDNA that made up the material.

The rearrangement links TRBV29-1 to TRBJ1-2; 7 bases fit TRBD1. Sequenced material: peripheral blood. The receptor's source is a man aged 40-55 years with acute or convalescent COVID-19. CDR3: CSVNLGTDGYTF. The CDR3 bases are TGCAGCGTTAACCTGGGGACAGACGGCTACACCTTC.